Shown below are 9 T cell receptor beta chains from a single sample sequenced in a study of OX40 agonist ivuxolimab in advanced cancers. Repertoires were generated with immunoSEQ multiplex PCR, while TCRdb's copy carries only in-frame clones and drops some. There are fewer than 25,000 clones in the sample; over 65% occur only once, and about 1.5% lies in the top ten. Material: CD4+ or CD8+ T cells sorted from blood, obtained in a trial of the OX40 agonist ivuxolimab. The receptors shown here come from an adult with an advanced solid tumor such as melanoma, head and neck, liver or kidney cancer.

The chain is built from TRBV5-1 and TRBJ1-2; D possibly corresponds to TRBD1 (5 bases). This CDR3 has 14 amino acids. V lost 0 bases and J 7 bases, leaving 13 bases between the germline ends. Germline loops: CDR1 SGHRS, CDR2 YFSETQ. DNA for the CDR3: TGCGCCAGCAGCTTGGGATCCGGGGGTAGTGGCTACACCTTC. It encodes CASSLGSGGSGYTF.

CDR3 in amino acids: CASSLEGRYTEAFF. CDR3 in DNA: TGTGCCAGCAGCTTGGAGGGGCGGTACACTGAAGCTTTCTTT. V usage is TRBV11-3 and J usage is TRBJ1-1, with a tentative D call TRBD1 (5 bases). The V gene's germline CDR1 is SGHNT and CDR2 YENEEA. Trimming stripped 3 bases from V and 3 bases from J, with 11 bases between. The CDR3 is made up of 14 amino acids. Supplemented by reference TRBV11-3 and TRBJ1-1, the full variable domain reads EAGVVQSPRYKIIEKKQPVAFWCNPISGHNTLYWYLQNLGQGPELLIRYENEEAVDDSQLPKDRFSAERLKGVDSTLKIQPAELGDSAVYLCASSLEGRYTEAFFGQGTRLTVV.

In DNA form, the CDR3 reads TGCGCCAGCAGCCAAGATCGGAGAACTGAAGCTTTCTTT. It codes for CASSQDRRTEAFF. The chain combines TRBV4-3 with TRBJ1-1; D remains ambiguous. Trimming cost V 0 bases and J 5 bases, with 7 bases left between them. Germline loops: CDR1 LGHNA, CDR2 YSLEER. The CDR3 is made up of 13 amino acids.

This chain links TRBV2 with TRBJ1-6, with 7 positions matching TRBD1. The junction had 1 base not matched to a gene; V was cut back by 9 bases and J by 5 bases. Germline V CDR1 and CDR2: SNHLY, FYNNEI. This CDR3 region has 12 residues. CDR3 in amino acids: CARTGDNSPLHF. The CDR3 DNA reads TGTGCCAGAACAGGGGATAATTCACCCCTCCACTTT. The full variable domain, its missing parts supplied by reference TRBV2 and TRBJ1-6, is EPEVTQTPSHQVTQMGQEVILRCVPISNHLYFYWYRQILGQKVEFLVSFYNNEISEKSEIFDDQFSVERPDGSNFTLKIRSTKLEDSAMYFCARTGDNSPLHFGNGTRLTVT.

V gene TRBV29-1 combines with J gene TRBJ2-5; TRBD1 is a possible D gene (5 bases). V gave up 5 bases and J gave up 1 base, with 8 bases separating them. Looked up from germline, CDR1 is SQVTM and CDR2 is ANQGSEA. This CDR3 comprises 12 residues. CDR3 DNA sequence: TGCAGCGTTCGGACATCCCAAGAGACCCAGTACTTC. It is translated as CSVRTSQETQYF.

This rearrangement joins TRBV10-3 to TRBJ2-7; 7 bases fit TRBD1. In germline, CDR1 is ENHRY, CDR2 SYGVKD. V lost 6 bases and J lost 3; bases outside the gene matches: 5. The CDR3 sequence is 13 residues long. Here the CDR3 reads CAISVTGNYEQYF. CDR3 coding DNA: TGTGCCATCAGCGTGACAGGGAACTACGAGCAGTACTTC.

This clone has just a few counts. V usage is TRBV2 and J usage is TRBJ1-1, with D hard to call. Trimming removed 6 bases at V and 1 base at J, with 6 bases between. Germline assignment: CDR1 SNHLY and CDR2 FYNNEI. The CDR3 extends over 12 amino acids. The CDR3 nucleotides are TGTGCCAGCAGGAGGTCGAACACTGAAGCTTTCTTT. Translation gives CASRRSNTEAFF.

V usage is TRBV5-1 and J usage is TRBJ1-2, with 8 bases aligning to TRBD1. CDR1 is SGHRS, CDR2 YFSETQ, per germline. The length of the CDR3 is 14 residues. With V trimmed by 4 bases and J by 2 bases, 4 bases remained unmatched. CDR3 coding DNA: TGCGCCAGCAGCCCGGACAGGGCGAACTATGGCTACACCTTC. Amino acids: CASSPDRANYGYTF.

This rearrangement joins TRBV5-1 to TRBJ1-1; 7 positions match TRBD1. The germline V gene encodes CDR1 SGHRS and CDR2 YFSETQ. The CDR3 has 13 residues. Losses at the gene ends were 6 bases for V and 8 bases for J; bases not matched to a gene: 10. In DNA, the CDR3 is TGCGCCAGCATCGACATCAGGGGGAAAGAAGCTTTCTTT. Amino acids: CASIDIRGKEAFF.